This T cell receptor (beta chain) was sequenced in a study of blood T cell repertoires in COVID-19. The V gene lost 0 bases and the J gene lost 3 bases, with 6 bases spanning the gap. There are 13 residues in the CDR3. Germline CDR1 reads MGHRA; CDR2 reads YSYEKL. TCRdb keeps only in-frame clones here, not all; method: immunoSEQ multiplex PCR. The sample holds a few hundred thousand clones, 70% to 90% seen once. V is TRBV4-1 and J is TRBJ2-7; D perhaps matches TRBD2 (5 bases). The sequenced sample was PBMCs or T cells enriched from blood (not recorded which). This receptor was obtained from a woman between 50 and 59 years old who had recovered from COVID-19. The CDR3: CASSQDRDYEQYF. The CDR3 DNA reads TGCGCCAGCAGCCAAGATCGGGACTACGAGCAGTACTTC.